This T cell receptor beta chain was documented in a study of Ad26.COV2.S vaccination and SARS-CoV-2 variants (dated by TCRdb to the early 2020s). Background on the whole study: Donors in the vaccine arm were drawn from COV1001, a phase I-IIa trial of Ad26.COV2.S in healthy adults that was multicentre, randomized, double-blind and placebo-controlled. Dosing of Ad26.COV2.S was intramuscular, at either 5x10^10 or 1x10^11 viral particles, delivered as one shot or as two shots spaced 56 days apart. Sequencing of the TCRbeta repertoire served to evaluate the specificity and breadth of SARS-CoV-2-reactive T cell receptors following Ad26.COV2.S vaccination. A total of approximately 30 samples were included in the TCR-sequenced set, comprising around 19 Ad26.COV2.S vaccine recipients, 5 placebo recipients and 8 SARS-CoV-2 convalescent individuals. Participants in the trial were split at random into five groups of five each, receiving low-dose or high-dose Ad26.COV2.S once or twice, or else placebo on both occasions. Investigators remained blinded to trial group allocation during experiments and outcome assessment.

Comments on this clone: No cognate antigen has been identified for it. The input lacks base qualities; no much larger clone sits a single base away.

Summary of the overall study and its limitations: Non-spike TCR breadth was comparable between vaccine and placebo recipients, consistent with the vaccine containing only spike. Compared with placebo recipients, Ad26.COV2.S recipients showed higher spike-specific TCR breadth (P = 0.0014). After vaccination, spike-specific CD8+ and CD4+ T cell responses were reported to show substantial breadth. The authors noted that total T cell responses may have been underestimated by the TCR breadth and depth analyses. Comparing responses between vaccine doses or regimens was not something the study was powered to do.

The immunoSEQ Assay was used to sequence TCRbeta CDR3 regions. After extraction, genomic DNA underwent amplification by bias-controlled multiplex PCR, followed by high-throughput sequencing. Regarding the original processing steps: Collapsing and filtering of sequences were performed to quantify the absolute abundance of each unique TCRbeta CDR3 region. T cell fraction was estimated by normalizing TCRbeta template counts to usable DNA, with usable DNA measured through amplification of reference genes found in all nucleated cells. Repertoire TCRs were annotated as SARS-CoV-2-specific when V gene, CDR3 amino acid sequence and J gene were exactly matched to a known reactive TCR set. MIRA supplied the reference SARS-CoV-2 TCR set, which was filtered for enrichment in COVID-19-positive ImmuneCODE repertoires so that public or cross-reactive TCRs were removed. Using the MIRA antigens, annotated TCRs were further analysed by specific ORF or by position within an ORF. Breadth was defined as annotated unique rearrangements over total unique productive rearrangements; depth was the summed frequency of those rearrangements. Group comparisons of TCR breadth used two-sided Wilcoxon rank-sum tests. Not all clones reach the TCRdb copy of this immuneACCESS table, which keeps in-frame sequences only. Checked studies attribute under half of the gap to unresolved V genes and leave the rest unexplained. That table furnishes V, J and clone size, whereas the DNA furnished D and trimming. This sample gives 300,000 to 400,000 clones in total; about nine tenths of them show up just once. In total, the top ten clones hold roughly 3.6% of the sample.

Per the publication, the treatment or condition label means: about 20 received Ad26.COV2.S at low or high dose, single or two shots; 5 received placebo; per-sample allocation not given. Repertoires of vaccine and placebo recipients were sequenced from samples taken on day 63 after the first injection. In Cohort 1b, about 27 adults aged 18-55 years were enrolled at a single site in Boston, USA, between 29 July and 7 August 2020. Ad26.COV2.S consisted of a replication-incompetent adenovirus type 26 vector by which a prefusion-stabilized SARS-CoV-2 spike protein from the original Wuhan strain was expressed. The germline ends are 10 bases apart after V is trimmed by 3 bases and J by 8 bases. The CDR3 numbers 12 residues from cysteine through phenylalanine. Only the CDR3 DNA stays, 36 bases, in frame from base 1.

The source of this sequence is a person aged 18-65 years who received the Ad26.COV2.S COVID-19 vaccine or a placebo. Specimen: peripheral blood, collected in a trial of Ad26.COV2.S vaccine versus placebo. This receptor chain uses TRBV12-3 or TRBV12-4 and TRBJ1-2, with no reliable assignment of the D segment. The encoded CDR3 is CASSFSGGGYTF. The nucleotide sequence is TGTGCCAGCAGTTTTTCGGGAGGGGGCTACACCTTC.